One TCR beta chain is described in this entry. Germline CDR1 and CDR2: MGHRA and YSYEKL. The CDR3 has 16 amino acids. The V gene lost 4 bases and the J gene lost 0 bases, with 13 bases spanning the gap. This sample is drawn from a study of shared clonotypes between healthy human individuals. Study-level background: A couple of women and a few men aged 18 to 49 served as donors.

Data came from immunoSEQ multiplex PCR; TCRdb stores just in-frame clones and leaves some out. This sample yields roughly 1,000,000 clones, of which around 78% are seen a single time; roughly 0.65% belongs to the top ten. The chain is built from TRBV4-1 and TRBJ1-3, with a weak D call TRBD1 (5 bases). Sequencing was performed on memory CD4+ T cells from PBMCs. Noted subset: CD45RA-negative fraction. The sequence came from a man younger than 35 in good health. Some clones in this sample may be carry-over from other donors' samples. The CDR3 spells CASSPRGVSSGNTIYF. DNA of the CDR3: TGCGCCAGCAGCCCCCGAGGGGTTTCCTCTGGAAACACCATATATTTT.